This T cell receptor beta chain is drawn from a study of blood T cell repertoires in COVID-19. The wider study: Acute and convalescent COVID-19 samples came from the United States, Italy and Spain. Sample material is recorded as cDNA or gDNA derived from T cells, B-cell-depleted T cells, or PBMCs.

V was pared by 2 bases and J by 10 bases, with 15 bases between. CDR1 and CDR2 from the germline V gene are LNHDA and SQIVND (reference sequence). CDR3 size: 15 residues. Sequencing used immunoSEQ multiplex PCR; TCRdb keeps in-frame clones, though not all of them. The data hold roughly 71,000 clones, with roughly 87% observed a single time. The sequenced material came from peripheral blood. This receptor was identified in a man over 45 with acute or convalescent COVID-19. The chain carries TRBV19 and TRBJ1-6; D is undetermined. CDR3 amino acids: CASSIQREGFSPLHF. The DNA of the CDR3 is TGTGCCAGTAGTATACAGCGTGAGGGTTTCTCACCCCTCCACTTT. Full variable domain (rest looked up from reference TRBV19 and TRBJ1-6): DGGITQSPKYLFRKEGQNVTLSCEQNLNHDAMYWYRQDPGQGLRLIYYSQIVNDFQKGDIAEGYSVSREKKESFPLTVTSAQKNPTAFYLCASSIQREGFSPLHFGNGTRLTVT.